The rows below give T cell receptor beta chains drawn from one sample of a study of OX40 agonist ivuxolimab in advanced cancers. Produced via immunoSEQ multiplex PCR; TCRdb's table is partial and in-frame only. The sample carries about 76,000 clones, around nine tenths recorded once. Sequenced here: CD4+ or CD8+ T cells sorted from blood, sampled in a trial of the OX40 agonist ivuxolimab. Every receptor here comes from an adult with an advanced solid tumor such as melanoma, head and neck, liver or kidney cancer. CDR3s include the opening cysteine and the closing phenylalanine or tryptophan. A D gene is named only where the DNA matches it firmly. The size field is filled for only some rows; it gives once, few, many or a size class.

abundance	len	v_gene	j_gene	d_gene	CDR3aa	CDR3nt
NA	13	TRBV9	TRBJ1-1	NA	CASSPAWNGEAFF	TGTGCCAGCAGCCCAGCCTGGAACGGGGAAGCTTTCTTT
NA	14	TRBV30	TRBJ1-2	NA	CAWSPNRFNYGYTF	TGTGCCTGGAGTCCTAACAGGTTTAACTATGGCTACACCTTC
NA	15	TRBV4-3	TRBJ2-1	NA	CASSQGGSSYNEQFF	TGCGCCAGCAGCCAAGGGGGGAGCTCCTACAATGAGCAGTTCTTC
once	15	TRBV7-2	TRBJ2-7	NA	CASSLAADNRYEQYF	TGTGCCAGCAGCTTAGCGGCGGATAACAGGTACGAGCAGTACTTC
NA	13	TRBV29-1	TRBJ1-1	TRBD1	CSVIRDRNTEAFF	TGCAGCGTTATCCGGGACAGAAACACTGAAGCTTTCTTT
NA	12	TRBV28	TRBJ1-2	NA	CASSLTDYGYTF	TGTGCCAGCAGTCTGACAGACTATGGCTACACCTTC
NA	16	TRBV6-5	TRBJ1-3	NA	CASSYSTGRGGNTIYF	TGTGCCAGCAGTTACTCTACAGGGAGAGGGGGAAACACCATATATTTT
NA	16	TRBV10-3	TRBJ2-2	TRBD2	CAISESSQGGTGELFF	TGTGCCATCAGTGAGTCGTCCCAGGGAGGGACCGGGGAGCTGTTTTTT
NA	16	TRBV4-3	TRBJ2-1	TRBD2	CASSQTGTRIYNEQFF	TGCGCCAGCAGCCAAACCGGGACTAGAATATACAATGAGCAGTTCTTC
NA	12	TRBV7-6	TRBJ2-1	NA	CASSLNYNEQFF	TGTGCCAGCAGCTTAAACTACAATGAGCAGTTCTTC
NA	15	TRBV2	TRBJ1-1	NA	CASSEAPRQNTEAFF	TGTGCCAGCAGTGAAGCGCCCCGACAGAACACTGAAGCTTTCTTT
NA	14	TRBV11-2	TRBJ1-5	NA	CASSPPGSGQPQHF	TGTGCCAGCAGCCCCCCGGGGTCCGGTCAGCCCCAGCATTTT
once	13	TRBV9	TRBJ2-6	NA	CASSVAGANVLTF	TGTGCCAGCAGCGTGGCTGGGGCCAACGTCCTGACTTTC
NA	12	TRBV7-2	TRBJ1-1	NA	CAGSGGNTEAFF	TGTGCCGGCTCTGGGGGCAACACTGAAGCTTTCTTT
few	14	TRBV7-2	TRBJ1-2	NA	CASSLARSDYGYTF	TGTGCCAGCAGCTTAGCCCGATCGGACTATGGCTACACCTTC
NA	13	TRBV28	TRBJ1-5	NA	CASSWGGNQPQHF	TGTGCCAGCAGTTGGGGGGGGAATCAGCCCCAGCATTTT
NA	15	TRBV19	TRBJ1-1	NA	CASIKIGIGYTEAFF	TGTGCCAGTATCAAAATAGGGATCGGCTACACTGAAGCTTTCTTT
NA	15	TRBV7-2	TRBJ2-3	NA	CASSSGRRITDTQYF	TGTGCCAGCAGTTCGGGCCGTAGGATCACAGATACGCAGTATTTT
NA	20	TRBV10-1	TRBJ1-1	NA	CASSVCCGGSQVLMNTEAFF	TGCGCCAGCAGTGTCTGTTGTGGGGGTTCGCAGGTCCTCATGAACACTGAAGCTTTCTTT
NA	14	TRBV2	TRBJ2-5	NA	CAIRASGAQETQYF	TGTGCCATACGGGCCAGCGGTGCCCAAGAGACCCAGTACTTC
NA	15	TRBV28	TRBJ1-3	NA	CAVLRGTKTGNTIYF	TGTGCCGTCCTTCGGGGTACGAAGACTGGAAACACCATATATTTT
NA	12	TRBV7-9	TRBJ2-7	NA	CASSRITYEQYF	TGTGCCAGCAGCCGAATAACCTACGAGCAGTACTTC
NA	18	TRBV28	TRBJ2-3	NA	CASSLADYFRDGTDTQYF	TGTGCCAGCAGTTTAGCCGATTATTTTAGGGATGGAACAGATACGCAGTATTTT